The rows below give T cell receptor beta chains drawn from one sample of a study of shared clonotypes between healthy human individuals. The protocol was immunoSEQ multiplex PCR, while the TCRdb copy is restricted to in-frame clones and leaves out a portion. Of more than 400,000 clones in the sample, approximately 95% were seen once. The sample taken for sequencing was naive CD4+ T cells sorted from blood. Receptor source: a woman aged 30 to 39 in good health. Each CDR3 is given with its conserved first and last residue. Fields, in order: clone size, J gene, V gene, D gene, CDR3 protein, CDR3 DNA. D genes are given only for firm matches. Clone size appears in some rows only: once, few, many, or a class for an expanded clone.

clone size: few
J gene: TRBJ2-3
V gene: TRBV7-2
D gene: -
CDR3 protein: CASSLVYGDTQYF
CDR3 DNA: TGTGCCAGCAGCTTAGTATACGGAGATACGCAGTATTTT

clone size: once
J gene: TRBJ2-5
V gene: TRBV28
D gene: -
CDR3 protein: CASSYGQIQETQYF
CDR3 DNA: TGTGCCAGCAGTTACGGACAGATACAAGAGACCCAGTACTTC

clone size: -
J gene: TRBJ1-3
V gene: TRBV18
D gene: TRBD1
CDR3 protein: CASSPAGGGNTIYF
CDR3 DNA: TGTGCCAGCTCACCCGCAGGGGGAGGAAACACCATATATTTT

clone size: once
J gene: TRBJ1-1
V gene: TRBV6-5
D gene: -
CDR3 protein: CASSDKAEAFF
CDR3 DNA: TGTGCCAGCAGTGATAAAGCTGAAGCTTTCTTT

clone size: once
J gene: TRBJ1-4
V gene: TRBV27
D gene: -
CDR3 protein: CASSSRAPATNEKLFF
CDR3 DNA: TGTGCCAGCAGTTCCAGGGCCCCGGCAACTAATGAAAAACTGTTTTTT

clone size: -
J gene: TRBJ2-7
V gene: TRBV5-6
D gene: -
CDR3 protein: CASSLRGIVYEQYF
CDR3 DNA: TGTGCCAGCAGCTTAAGAGGGATAGTGTACGAGCAGTACTTC

clone size: -
J gene: TRBJ1-5
V gene: TRBV20-1
D gene: -
CDR3 protein: CSAQWNQPQHF
CDR3 DNA: TGCAGTGCACAGTGGAATCAGCCCCAGCATTTT

clone size: -
J gene: TRBJ2-3
V gene: TRBV4-2
D gene: -
CDR3 protein: CASSQVPPGTDTQYF
CDR3 DNA: TGTGCCAGCAGCCAAGTCCCCCCGGGAACAGATACGCAGTATTTT

clone size: -
J gene: TRBJ2-5
V gene: TRBV12-5
D gene: -
CDR3 protein: CASGLPGEETQYF
CDR3 DNA: TGTGCTAGTGGTTTGCCAGGGGAGGAGACCCAGTACTTC

clone size: -
J gene: TRBJ2-5
V gene: TRBV5-1
D gene: -
CDR3 protein: CASGRGGPGETQYF
CDR3 DNA: TGCGCCAGCGGGCGAGGCGGGCCGGGAGAGACCCAGTACTTC

clone size: -
J gene: TRBJ1-4
V gene: TRBV6-1
D gene: -
CDR3 protein: CASKILGGVNEKLFF
CDR3 DNA: TGTGCCAGCAAGATCCTGGGGGGGGTAAATGAAAAACTGTTTTTT

clone size: -
J gene: TRBJ2-5
V gene: TRBV6-6
D gene: -
CDR3 protein: CASGSQETQYF
CDR3 DNA: TGTGCCAGCGGCAGCCAAGAGACCCAGTACTTC

clone size: once
J gene: TRBJ2-3
V gene: TRBV29-1
D gene: TRBD2
CDR3 protein: CSAREHPTDTQYF
CDR3 DNA: TGCAGCGCGCGGGAGCACCCCACAGATACGCAGTATTTT

clone size: -
J gene: TRBJ2-7
V gene: TRBV19
D gene: -
CDR3 protein: CASSGGGPYEQYF
CDR3 DNA: TGTGCCAGTAGTGGAGGGGGCCCCTACGAGCAGTACTTC

clone size: once
J gene: TRBJ1-3
V gene: TRBV6-7
D gene: TRBD1
CDR3 protein: CAPDRSRGGNTIYF
CDR3 DNA: TGTGCCCCCGATCGTTCCAGGGGGGGAAACACCATATATTTT

clone size: -
J gene: TRBJ2-3
V gene: TRBV5-1
D gene: TRBD2
CDR3 protein: CASSPLGTSGRIGSQYF
CDR3 DNA: TGCGCCAGCAGCCCCTTAGGGACTAGCGGGAGAATTGGTTCGCAGTATTTT

clone size: -
J gene: TRBJ2-1
V gene: TRBV19
D gene: TRBD2
CDR3 protein: CASSIGGLASYNEQFF
CDR3 DNA: TGTGCCAGTAGTATAGGGGGACTAGCGTCCTACAATGAGCAGTTCTTC

clone size: -
J gene: TRBJ2-2
V gene: TRBV18
D gene: -
CDR3 protein: CASSRNGQIKTGELFF
CDR3 DNA: TGTGCCAGCTCACGAAACGGACAGATAAAGACCGGGGAGCTGTTTTTT

clone size: -
J gene: TRBJ2-1
V gene: TRBV15
D gene: TRBD2
CDR3 protein: CATSRVALAGFHEQFF
CDR3 DNA: TGTGCCACCAGCAGAGTCGCATTAGCGGGTTTCCATGAGCAGTTCTTC

clone size: -
J gene: TRBJ1-1
V gene: TRBV18
D gene: -
CDR3 protein: CASSPASTEAFF
CDR3 DNA: TGTGCCAGCTCACCAGCGAGTACTGAAGCTTTCTTT

clone size: -
J gene: TRBJ2-4
V gene: TRBV28
D gene: -
CDR3 protein: CASSPEGGIQYF
CDR3 DNA: TGTGCCAGCAGTCCCGAGGGAGGCATTCAGTACTTC

clone size: once
J gene: TRBJ2-7
V gene: TRBV27
D gene: TRBD2
CDR3 protein: CASSLGTSEIYEQYF
CDR3 DNA: TGTGCCAGCAGTTTAGGGACTAGCGAGATCTACGAGCAGTACTTC

clone size: -
J gene: TRBJ2-7
V gene: TRBV11-3
D gene: TRBD2
CDR3 protein: CASSLNSGGSYEQYF
CDR3 DNA: TGTGCCAGCAGCCTGAACTCGGGAGGGTCCTACGAGCAGTACTTC

clone size: once
J gene: TRBJ2-5
V gene: TRBV9
D gene: TRBD1
CDR3 protein: CASSAPSGTGYQETQYF
CDR3 DNA: TGTGCCAGCAGCGCCCCTTCCGGGACAGGGTACCAAGAGACCCAGTACTTC

clone size: -
J gene: TRBJ2-7
V gene: TRBV4-1
D gene: -
CDR3 protein: CASSQELGVRSYEQYF
CDR3 DNA: TGCGCCAGCAGCCAAGAGCTGGGGGTTCGGTCCTACGAGCAGTACTTC

clone size: -
J gene: TRBJ2-1
V gene: TRBV18
D gene: -
CDR3 protein: CASSKPPMGLAYNEQFF
CDR3 DNA: TGTGCCAGCTCAAAGCCCCCGATGGGCCTAGCCTACAATGAGCAGTTCTTC

clone size: -
J gene: TRBJ2-1
V gene: TRBV29-1
D gene: -
CDR3 protein: CSVDMIPQGRNEQFF
CDR3 DNA: TGCAGCGTTGATATGATACCCCAGGGAAGGAATGAGCAGTTCTTC